The entry that follows covers one TCR beta chain sequence. This entry comes from a study of cytomegalovirus exposure and HLA in healthy donors. Only in-frame clones appear in the TCRdb table, and some are missing; sequencing was by immunoSEQ multiplex PCR. The repertoire consists of 200,000 to 300,000 clones, with around 87% occurring once and the leading ten covering over 0.95%. Trimming at V came to 2 bases and at J to 0 bases, leaving 3 bases not matched to a gene. Germline V gene sequence: CDR1 LNHDA, CDR2 SQIVND (reference sequence). This CDR3 is 17 amino acids long. The receptor was isolated from a woman aged 25 to 39 in good health and CMV-seropositive. The V call is TRBV19, the J call TRBJ1-5, with 11 bases that match TRBD1. The sequenced sample was PBMCs. CDR3 nucleotides: TGTGCCAGTAGTATATGGGACAGGGGGTATAGCAATCAGCCCCAGCATTTT. This encodes CASSIWDRGYSNQPQHF.